The next 14 T cell receptor beta chains were all read from a single sample in a study of T cell responses to AZD1222 COVID-19 vaccine. The protocol was immunoSEQ multiplex PCR, while the TCRdb copy is restricted to in-frame clones and leaves out a portion. The top ten clones hold about 2.8% of a sample with approximately 160,000 clones, around 90% of them seen once. The input for sequencing was peripheral blood, taken on day 0 of AZD1222 vaccination. The receptors come from an adult in good health.

This chain joins TRBV4-2 and TRBJ1-5, with 8 bases fitting TRBD1. The J segment lost 3 bases and the V segment lost 1 base, leaving 5 bases of the junction unmatched. The CDR3 has 16 amino acids. CDR1 is LGHNA, CDR2 YNFKEQ, per germline. This CDR3 reads CASSQGAGGFNQPQHF. In DNA, the CDR3 is TGTGCCAGCAGCCAAGGGGCAGGGGGCTTCAATCAGCCCCAGCATTTT.

V and J are TRBV15 and TRBJ2-1; D may match TRBD1 or TRBD2 (5 bases each). The CDR3 is 14 amino acids. Trimming pared 5 bases from V and 10 bases from J, leaving 18 bases between. Germline V gives CDR1 LNHNV, CDR2 YYDKDF (reference sequence). This CDR3 is CATSGSLQGAEQFF. In DNA form, the CDR3 reads TGTGCCACCAGCGGATCGCTGCAGGGAGCCGAGCAGTTCTTC.

This rearrangement joins TRBV3-1 (or the pseudogene TRBV3-2) to TRBJ2-5, with 10 nucleotides matching TRBD2. Losses at the gene ends were 3 bases for V and 4 bases for J; bases not matched to a gene: 2. CDR3 length: 14 amino acids. CDR1 and CDR2 from the germline V gene are LGHDT and YNNKEL (reference sequence). The CDR3 DNA sequence: TGTGCCAGCAGCCAGAGCGGGGGGGGAGAGACCCAGTACTTC. Its protein product is CASSQSGGGETQYF.

The chain links TRBV19 to TRBJ1-1; TRBD1 matches at 10 bases. V lost 7 bases, J lost 1 base, and 6 bases stayed unmatched. Germline CDR1 LNHDA, CDR2 SQIVND (reference sequence). This CDR3 is 15 amino acids long. CDR3 in amino acids: CASTRGQGRNTEAFF. For the CDR3, the DNA is TGTGCCAGTACCAGGGGACAGGGGCGGAACACTGAAGCTTTCTTT.

CDR3 sequence (DNA): TGCGCCAGCAGCTTGGCCACCCCCAATTCACCCCTCCACTTT. The encoded protein is CASSLATPNSPLHF. This chain uses TRBV5-1 with TRBJ1-6; no firm D call. This CDR3 is 14 amino acids long. Germline V gives CDR1 SGHRS, CDR2 YFSETQ. The ends were cut back, 0 bases at V and 7 bases at J, with 8 bases in the middle. Full variable domain (rest looked up from reference TRBV5-1 and TRBJ1-6): KAGVTQTPRYLIKTRGQQVTLSCSPISGHRSVSWYQQTPGQGLQFLFEYFSETQRNKGNFPGRFSGRQFSNSRSEMNVSTLELGDSALYLCASSLATPNSPLHFGNGTRLTVT.

V is TRBV5-1 and J is TRBJ1-1, with a tentative D call TRBD1 (6 bases). The CDR3 runs 15 residues. Looked up from germline, CDR1 is SGHRS and CDR2 is YFSETQ. Trimming shortened V by 7 bases and J by 5 bases, and 21 bases separated the two germline ends. The CDR3 DNA follows: TGCGCCAGCGCCATACAGGGAAATATCGAGACTGAAGCTTTCTTT. Its protein product is CASAIQGNIETEAFF.

This clone was observed once. The sample carries other DNA sequences with the same CDR3. The DNA for the CDR3 is TGTGCCAGCTCACCGAACAATGAGCAGTTCTTC. This codes for CASSPNNEQFF. The chain carries TRBV18 and TRBJ2-1, with D unclear. This CDR3 comprises 11 residues. Between the trimmed V and J ends, which lost 3 bases and 5 bases, there was a span of 2 bases. The germline V gene encodes CDR1 KGHSH and CDR2 LQKENI.

J is TRBJ2-7 and V is TRBV19; 8 nucleotides line up with TRBD1. With 3 bases clipped from V and 12 bases from J, the junction kept 10 bases outside the gene matches. CDR1 is LNHDA and CDR2 is SQIVND in the germline V gene (reference sequence). CDR3 length: 13 amino acids. CDR3 DNA: TGTGCCAGTAGTATGGTGACAGGGGAGGTTCCGTACTTC. Residues: CASSMVTGEVPYF.

This clone showed up just once. The rearrangement joins TRBV5-5 to TRBJ2-1; D possibly corresponds to TRBD2 (6 bases). The CDR3 sequence is 13 residues long. Germline assignment: CDR1 SGHKS and CDR2 YYEKEE (reference sequence). V was cut by 3 bases and J by 2 bases, with 6 bases left in between. As DNA, the CDR3 is TGTGCCAGCAGCTCTAGCGCCTACAATGAGCAGTTCTTC. It encodes CASSSSAYNEQFF. The complete variable domain, with remaining parts taken from reference TRBV5-5 and TRBJ2-1, reads DAGVTQSPTHLIKTRGQQVTLRCSPISGHKSVSWYQQVLGQGPQFIFQYYEKEERGRGNFPDRFSARQFPNYSSELNVNALLLGDSALYLCASSSSAYNEQFFGPGTRLTVL.

The sample holds one count of this clone. The rearrangement uses TRBV6-5 and TRBJ1-2; D unresolved. The germline V and J ends were trimmed by 0 bases and 1 base, with 12 bases remaining between them. CDR3 length: 16 residues. Germline CDR1 MNHEY, CDR2 SVGAGI. In DNA, the CDR3 is TGTGCCAGCAGTTACTCGCGGAAGTCGATTAACTATGGCTACACCTTC. It encodes CASSYSRKSINYGYTF.

This chain uses TRBV5-6 with TRBJ2-7; TRBD1 matches at 7 bases. CDR1 SGHDT and CDR2 YYEEEE come from the germline V gene. This CDR3 spans 15 amino acids. With 4 bases clipped from V and 5 bases from J, the junction kept 12 bases outside the gene matches. The DNA for the CDR3 is TGTGCCAGCAGCCGGTTATCTTACGGGACAGACGAGCAGTACTTC. Its protein product is CASSRLSYGTDEQYF.

V is TRBV29-1 and J is TRBJ1-2; D may be TRBD1 (5 bases). Per the germline V gene, CDR1 is SQVTM and CDR2 is ANQGSEA. Trimming cost V 5 bases and J 5 bases, with 15 bases left between them. The CDR3 length is 13 residues. DNA for the CDR3: TGCAGCGTTTCCCAGGGTTGGGGGTATGGCTACACCTTC. Protein: CSVSQGWGYGYTF.

The J gene is TRBJ2-7, the V gene TRBV29-1; perhaps TRBD2 as D (5 bases). Trimming left V 6 bases short and J 5 bases short, with 20 bases between. CDR3 size: 14 residues. Per germline, CDR1 SQVTM and CDR2 ANQGSEA. This CDR3 is CSVVPTGVYHEQYF. The CDR3 DNA follows: TGCAGCGTCGTTCCTACCGGGGTTTACCACGAGCAGTACTTC.

The chain is built from TRBV24-1 and TRBJ2-3; TRBD1 is a possible D gene (5 bases). This CDR3 spans 13 amino acids. Germline assignment: CDR1 KGHDR and CDR2 SFDVKD. V was clipped by 10 bases and J by 1 base, with 11 bases between them. CDR3 sequence: CATGVSGTDTQYF. The CDR3 nucleotides are TGTGCCACAGGGGTTAGTGGCACAGATACGCAGTATTTT.